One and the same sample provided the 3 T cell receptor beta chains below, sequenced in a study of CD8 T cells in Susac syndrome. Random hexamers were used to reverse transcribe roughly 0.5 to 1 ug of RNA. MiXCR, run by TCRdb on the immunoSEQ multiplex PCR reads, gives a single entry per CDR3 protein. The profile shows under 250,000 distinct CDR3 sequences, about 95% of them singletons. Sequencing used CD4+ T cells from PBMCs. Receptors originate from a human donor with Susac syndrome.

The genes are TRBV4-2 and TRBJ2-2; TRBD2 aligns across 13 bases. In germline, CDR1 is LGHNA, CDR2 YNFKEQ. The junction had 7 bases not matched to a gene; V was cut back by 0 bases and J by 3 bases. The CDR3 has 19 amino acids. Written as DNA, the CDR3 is TGTGCCAGCAGCCAAGATGTAAGACTAGCGGGGGGACACACCGGGGAGCTGTTTTTT. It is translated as CASSQDVRLAGGHTGELFF.

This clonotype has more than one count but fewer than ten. The CDR3 spells CASSQVPGAGQPQHF. The DNA for the CDR3 is TGCGCCAGCAGCCAAGTTCCAGGGGCGGGTCAGCCCCAGCATTTT. This chain links TRBV4-3 with TRBJ1-5; weak D call: TRBD1 (6 bases). The CDR3 is made up of 15 amino acids. Germline values: CDR1 LGHNA, CDR2 YSLEER. V was clipped by 1 base and J by 6 bases, with 13 bases between them.

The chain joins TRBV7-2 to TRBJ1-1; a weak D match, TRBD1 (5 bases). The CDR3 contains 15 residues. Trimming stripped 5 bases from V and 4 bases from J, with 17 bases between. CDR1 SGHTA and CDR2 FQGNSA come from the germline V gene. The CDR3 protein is CASSPGGYPSTEAFF. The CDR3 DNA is TGTGCCAGCAGCCCTGGGGGGTATCCGAGCACTGAAGCTTTCTTT.